This TCR beta chain originates from a study of siplizumab effects on memory and regulatory T cells. Findings and caveats of the study: Greater diversity than memory cells seemed evident in naive T cells, which also appeared to be major alloresponse contributors. Mappable alloreactive CD4+ clones were on average 68.8% Treg-derived with siplizumab, less than 30% in controls.

TCRdb's copy holds only in-frame clones and misses some; the assay was immunoSEQ multiplex PCR. The sample consists of some 64,000 clones, 70% to 80% of them appearing once. CDR1 SNHLY and CDR2 FYNNEI come from the germline V gene. V lost 6 bases and J 4 bases, leaving 15 bases between the germline ends. This CDR3 contains 15 residues. About this clone: The antigen is not known.

The sequence derives from a human donor in good health. Sequencing was performed on memory CD4+ T cells sorted from blood. The rearrangement uses TRBV2 and TRBJ1-4, with D unresolved. The CDR3 sequence is CASRGLWPNNEKLFF. In nucleotides, the CDR3 is TGTGCCAGCAGAGGCCTCTGGCCGAATAATGAAAAACTGTTTTTT.